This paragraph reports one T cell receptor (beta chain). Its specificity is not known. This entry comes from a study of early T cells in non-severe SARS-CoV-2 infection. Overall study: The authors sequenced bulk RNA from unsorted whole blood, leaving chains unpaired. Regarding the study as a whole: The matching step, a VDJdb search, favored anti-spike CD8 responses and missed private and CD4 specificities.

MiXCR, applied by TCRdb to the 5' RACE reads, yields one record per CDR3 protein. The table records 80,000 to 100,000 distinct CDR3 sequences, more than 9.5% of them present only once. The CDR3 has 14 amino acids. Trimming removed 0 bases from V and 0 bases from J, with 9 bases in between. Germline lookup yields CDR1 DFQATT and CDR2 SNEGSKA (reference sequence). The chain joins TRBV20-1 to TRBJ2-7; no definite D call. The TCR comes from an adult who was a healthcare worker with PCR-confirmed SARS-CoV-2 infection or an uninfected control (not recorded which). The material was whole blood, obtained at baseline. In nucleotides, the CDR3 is TGCAGTGCTAGAGATGCGAGCGCCTCCTACGAGCAGTACTTC. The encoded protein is CSARDASASYEQYF.